This T cell receptor (beta chain) comes out of a study of T cell responses to AZD1222 COVID-19 vaccine. Across the study: Second-dose recipients at about 4 or about 12 weeks were treated as one pooled group.

Study-wide findings and caveats: At baseline, just a handful of AZD1222 recipients tested seropositive. Donors were mostly white British, more females; clonal diversity possibly underestimated.

The germline CDR1 and CDR2 sequences are LGHDT and YNNKEL (reference sequence). CDR3 size: 16 residues. Trimming removed 0 bases from V and 1 base from J, with 9 bases in between. A word on this clone: Its antigen is as yet unknown.

TCRdb's copy holds only in-frame clones and misses some; the assay was immunoSEQ multiplex PCR. There are over 150,000 clones in the sample; about nine tenths occur only once, and 5% to 7% lies in the top ten. The genes are TRBV3-1 (or the pseudogene TRBV3-2) and TRBJ2-2; D ambiguous. This specimen consisted of peripheral blood, obtained on day 0 of AZD1222 vaccination. The source of this sequence is an adult in good health. The CDR3 region is CASSQEGRKNTGELFF. Here the CDR3 DNA reads TGTGCCAGCAGCCAAGAAGGCAGGAAGAACACCGGGGAGCTGTTTTTT.